The clone carrying this TCR beta chain was seen ten or more times. The antigen is unknown. The sample belongs to a study of T-cell memory formation after mild COVID-19. Study summary: TCR clustering was largely donor specific. General observations from the study: CD4/CD8 balance held among clones contracting day 15 to 85, and later expanders leaned CD4+. For contracting clones, CD4+ ones sat mainly in CM and EM, CD8+ in EMRA.

Libraries for TCRalpha and TCRbeta carried sample barcodes and unique molecular identifiers via 5'RACE. TCRdb re-derived calls from the 5' RACE reads in MiXCR, one entry per CDR3 protein. The sample carries approximately 250,000 distinct CDR3 sequences, 15% recorded once. There are 14 residues in the CDR3. Germline CDR1 reads KGHDR; CDR2 reads SFDVKD. V lost 4 bases and J lost 13; bases outside the gene matches: 8. The material sequenced was PBMCs or a T cell subset sorted from them (not recorded which). The chain couples TRBV24-1 to TRBJ2-7, with 14 bases identical to TRBD2. The origin of this receptor is an adult woman who had mild COVID-19 (a few samples of this study predate the infection). Cell type and time point are not known. CDR3 sequence (DNA): TGTGCCACCAGTGACCCTTGGACTAGCGGGAGGACTTACTTC. It specifies CATSDPWTSGRTYF.